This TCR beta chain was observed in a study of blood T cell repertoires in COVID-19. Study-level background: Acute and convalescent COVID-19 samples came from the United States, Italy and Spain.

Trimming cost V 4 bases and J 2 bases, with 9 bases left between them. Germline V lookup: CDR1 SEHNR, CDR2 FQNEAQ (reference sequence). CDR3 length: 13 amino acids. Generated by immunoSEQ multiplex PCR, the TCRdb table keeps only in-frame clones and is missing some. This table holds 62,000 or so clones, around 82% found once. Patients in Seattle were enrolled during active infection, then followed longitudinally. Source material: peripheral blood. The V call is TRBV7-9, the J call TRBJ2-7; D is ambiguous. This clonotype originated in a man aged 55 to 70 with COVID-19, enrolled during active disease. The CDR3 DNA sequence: TGTGCCAGCAGCTATTACACAGCCTACGAGCAGTACTTC. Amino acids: CASSYYTAYEQYF.